The 4 T cell receptor beta chains listed next were all sequenced from one sample in a study of cytomegalovirus exposure and HLA in healthy donors. PCR primers comprised 60 Vbeta and 13 Jbeta primers. Here immunoSEQ multiplex PCR was the method, and the copy in TCRdb shows in-frame clones only, minus some. The data hold 160,000 or so clones, with 55% to 75% observed a single time. The sequenced sample was PBMCs. Receptors were obtained from a human donor in good health.

This clone showed up just a few times. The chain couples TRBV2 to TRBJ2-5, with TRBD1 matching over 7 bases. The assigned J gene may be wrong: the sequence end matches TRBJ2-7 better. Germline values: CDR1 SNHLY, CDR2 FYNNEI. The CDR3 extends over 16 amino acids. As DNA, the CDR3 is TGTGCCAGCAGGGACCAAACAGGGGACGTCGGCTACGAGCAGTACTTC. It encodes CASRDQTGDVGYEQYF.

This clone was observed a handful of times. The CDR3 region is CASSQEGGNQETQYF. DNA for the CDR3: TGCGCCAGCAGCCAAGAAGGAGGGAACCAAGAGACCCAGTACTTC. V is TRBV4-3 and J is TRBJ2-5; TRBD2 is a possible D gene (6 bases). The length of the CDR3 is 15 residues. The V end was cut by 0 bases, the J end by 0 bases, with 8 bases between. Germline CDR1 and CDR2: LGHNA and YSLEER.

The rearrangement joins TRBV7-2 to TRBJ1-1; D not resolved. Germline V gene sequence: CDR1 SGHTA, CDR2 FQGNSA. The CDR3 length is 16 residues. V dropped 3 bases and J dropped 6 bases, with 20 bases sitting between them. DNA for the CDR3: TGTGCCAGCAGCTTCCGTTCCGGGTTTAGTTCGGCTGAAGCTTTCTTT. Amino acids: CASSFRSGFSSAEAFF.

The genes are TRBV10-1 and TRBJ1-5; 7 positions agree with TRBD1. The ends lost 6 bases at V and 2 bases at J; junction bases unmatched: 10. The CDR3 is 16 residues long. CDR1 is WNHNN and CDR2 is SYGVQD in the germline V gene (reference sequence). The CDR3 region is CASRAPTGTGNQPQHF. The DNA of the CDR3 is TGCGCCAGCAGAGCCCCGACAGGGACGGGCAATCAGCCCCAGCATTTT.